This TCR beta chain is from a study of CXCR3-negative and CXCR3-positive naive CD8 T cells. Study-wide background: Some 150 million TRB reads were obtained overall (about 1.5 +/- 0.3 million per library).

Study-wide points: CXCR3-positive naive cells had TRB CDR3s that were more hydrophobic than CXCR3-negative naive cells had. Memory CD8+ cells showed much lower diversity, while both naive subsets displayed comparably high diversity.

With regard to this clonotype: The target antigen is unknown.

Naive CD8+ T lymphocytes were specified as CD45RO-CCR7+CD27+CD95-. All TRB cDNA libraries came from 5' RACE performed with UMI labels. TCRdb reprocessed the 5' RACE reads, keeping one entry per CDR3 protein, no DNA. The sample table includes about 98,000 distinct CDR3 sequences. Per germline, CDR1 MNHEY and CDR2 SVGEGT. This CDR3 has 15 amino acids. The chain recombines TRBV6-2 or TRBV6-3 with TRBJ2-1; the D call of TRBD1 rests on TCRdb alone, since no DNA is present to check it. The TCR comes from a human donor in good health. Some clones in this sample may be carry-over from other donors' samples. The sequencing input was naive CXCR3+ CD8+ T cells from blood. Subset defined: CD45RO-CCR7+CD27+CD95- naive CD8+ T cells expressing CXCR3 (TNR3+). CDR3 region: CASNQYGGIGNEQFF.